Below, 25 T cell receptor beta chains from the same sample are listed, as sequenced in a study of shared clonotypes between healthy human individuals. The method was immunoSEQ multiplex PCR; TCRdb's version includes in-frame clones alone and lacks a portion of them. The sample shows about 1 million clones, 75% of them seen only once. The sample comprised memory CD4+ T cells sorted from blood. Subset denoted: CD45RA-negative fraction. These receptors were collected from a man between 18 and 35 years old in good health.

This clone has more than one count but fewer than ten. The genes are TRBV10-1 and TRBJ1-1, with 7 bases that match TRBD1. This CDR3 is built from 14 residues. Germline V gene lookup returns CDR1 WNHNN and CDR2 SYGVQD (reference sequence). V was clipped by 3 bases and J by 5 bases; unmatched bases: 6. The CDR3: CASSDATGSTEAFF. In DNA form, the CDR3 reads TGCGCCAGCAGTGACGCGACAGGGAGTACTGAAGCTTTCTTT.

The CDR3 region has the DNA TGTGCCAGCAGCTACGCGCGAGGTGAGCAGTACTTC. It specifies CASSYARGEQYF. The rearrangement uses TRBV7-8 and TRBJ2-7; D is undetermined. CDR3 size: 12 residues. V was clipped by 4 bases and J by 7 bases, with 11 bases between them. Germline V gene lookup returns CDR1 SGHVS and CDR2 FQNEAQ.

The chain couples TRBV19 to TRBJ2-2; 8 bases align to TRBD1. J gave up 1 base and V 9 bases, and 4 bases lay outside the gene matches. Germline CDR1 and CDR2: LNHDA and SQIVND (reference sequence). The CDR3 covers 14 residues. The CDR3 is CASKQGGNTGELFF. CDR3 nucleotide sequence: TGTGCCAGCAAACAGGGGGGGAACACCGGGGAGCTGTTTTTT.

The rearrangement joins TRBV5-6 to TRBJ1-1; 9 positions agree with TRBD1. The CDR3 is made up of 17 amino acids. Germline V gives CDR1 SGHDT, CDR2 YYEEEE. V was clipped by 4 bases and J by 0 bases; unmatched bases: 10. This CDR3 is CASSVRDRVSVNTEAFF. The CDR3 DNA reads as TGTGCCAGCAGCGTTCGGGACAGGGTCTCGGTGAACACTGAAGCTTTCTTT.

The V and J genes are TRBV5-6 and TRBJ2-1; possible D gene TRBD1, 6 bases. Germline assignment: CDR1 SGHDT and CDR2 YYEEEE. The germline V and J ends were trimmed by 0 bases and 5 bases, with 12 bases remaining between them. This CDR3 is built from 15 residues. The CDR3 loop reads CASSLDRAVHNEQFF. CDR3 DNA sequence: TGTGCCAGCAGCTTGGACAGGGCCGTCCACAATGAGCAGTTCTTC.

J is TRBJ2-1 and V is TRBV6-6; 11 bases line up with TRBD2. The CDR3 consists of 16 residues. CDR1 is MNHNY and CDR2 is SVGAGI in the germline V gene (reference sequence). V trimming: 0 bases; J trimming: 9 bases; junction bases outside the gene matches: 7. In nucleotides, the CDR3 is TGTGCCAGCAGTTACTCCACTAGCGGGAGTAGGTCTGAGCAGTTCTTC. The encoded protein is CASSYSTSGSRSEQFF.

The chain carries TRBV5-4 and TRBJ2-7, with 7 bases aligning to TRBD1. V shed 3 bases, J shed 0 bases, and the junction held 6 bases outside the gene matches. This CDR3 spans 15 amino acids. Germline CDR1 is SGHNT and CDR2 is YYREEE (reference sequence). CDR3 region: CASSSDRASSYEQYF. For the CDR3, the DNA is TGTGCCAGCAGCTCTGACAGGGCCAGCTCCTACGAGCAGTACTTC.

The chain couples TRBV5-6 to TRBJ1-5; possible D gene TRBD1, 5 bases. Trimming removed 4 bases from V and 1 base from J, with 12 bases in between. Germline CDR1 and CDR2: SGHDT and YYEEEE. This CDR3 is 15 amino acids long. CDR3 nucleotide sequence: TGTGCCAGCAGCCGCCGGGACCGGAGCAATCAGCCCCAGCATTTT. Translating gives CASSRRDRSNQPQHF.

The chain carries TRBV11-3 and TRBJ2-2; D tentatively reads TRBD1 or TRBD2 (5 bases each). The CDR3 spans 16 residues. Germline CDR1 SGHNT, CDR2 YENEEA. Trimming took 2 bases from V and 3 from J, leaving 13 bases between them. CDR3 region: CASSLFGASHTGELFF. CDR3 sequence (DNA): TGTGCCAGCAGCTTATTCGGGGCTTCGCACACCGGGGAGCTGTTTTTT.

CDR3 DNA sequence: TGTGCCAGCAGCTTAGTCGGTAGCGGGGGGGCCTCCTACGAGCAGTACTTC. This translates into CASSLVGSGGASYEQYF. This rearrangement joins TRBV7-9 to TRBJ2-7, with 11 bases matching TRBD2. The CDR3 sequence is 17 residues long. CDR1 is SEHNR and CDR2 is FQNEAQ in the germline V gene (reference sequence). With V trimmed by 1 base and J by 0 bases, 5 bases remained unmatched.

This chain connects TRBV10-3 to TRBJ2-1; TRBD2 agrees at 8 bases. The CDR3 is made up of 15 amino acids. CDR1 and CDR2 (germline): ENHRY, SYGVKD. The trim removed 2 bases at V and 6 bases at J, leaving 6 bases unmatched. The CDR3 DNA follows: TGTGCCATCAGTGAGAGGGGACTAGTGGGCAATGAGCAGTTCTTC. Translated: CAISERGLVGNEQFF.

J is TRBJ1-4 and V is TRBV14, with a possible D match to TRBD1 (5 bases). From germline, CDR1 is SGHDN and CDR2 FVKESK. This CDR3 has 16 residues. V lost 0 bases and J 4 bases, leaving 12 bases between the germline ends. The CDR3 bases are TGTGCCAGCAGCCAAGATCCGGGACCGCTTAATGAAAAACTGTTTTTT. Translated: CASSQDPGPLNEKLFF. The full variable domain, its missing parts supplied by reference TRBV14 and TRBJ1-4, is EAGVTQFPSHSVIEKGQTVTLRCDPISGHDNLYWYRRVMGKEIKFLLHFVKESKQDESGMPNNRFLAERTGGTYSTLKVQPAELEDSGVYFCASSQDPGPLNEKLFFGSGTQLSVL.

This rearrangement joins TRBV5-5 to TRBJ2-3; 8 positions match TRBD1. The CDR3 spans 15 residues. Germline V gene data show CDR1 as SGHKS and CDR2 as YYEKEE (reference sequence). The V segment lost 4 bases and the J segment 1 base; nucleotides outside the gene matches: 5. The CDR3 DNA reads TGTGCCAGCAGCCCGCAGGGGGCAGGCACAGATACGCAGTATTTT. It translates to CASSPQGAGTDTQYF.

The chain carries TRBV20-1 and TRBJ2-1; TRBD1 matches 9 bases. CDR1 DFQATT and CDR2 SNEGSKA come from the germline V gene (reference sequence). This CDR3 comprises 11 residues. V was clipped by 7 bases and J by 9 bases; unmatched bases: 4. The CDR3 region is CSVGTGIEQFF. The CDR3, as DNA: TGCAGTGTCGGGACAGGGATTGAGCAGTTCTTC.

V usage is TRBV7-9 and J usage is TRBJ2-7, with D uncertain. From germline, CDR1 is SEHNR and CDR2 FQNEAQ (reference sequence). This CDR3 comprises 16 residues. Trimming stripped 5 bases from V and 4 bases from J, with 21 bases between. CDR3 in DNA: TGTGCCAGCAGCCCCATGGCAGGTTTTAACTTTTACGAGCAGTACTTC. Protein product: CASSPMAGFNFYEQYF. The variable domain in full, with the rest retrieved from reference TRBV7-9 and TRBJ2-7, is DTGVSQNPRHKITKRGQNVTFRCDPISEHNRLYWYRQTLGQGPEFLTYFQNEAQLEKSRLLSDRFSAERPKGSFSTLEIQRTEQGDSAMYLCASSPMAGFNFYEQYFGPGTRLTVT.

This chain links TRBV14 with TRBJ1-3, with 10 bases aligning to TRBD1. Germline CDR1 SGHDN, CDR2 FVKESK. V was pared by 2 bases and J by 0 bases, with 4 bases of the junction left unmatched. The CDR3 extends over 17 amino acids. CDR3 protein: CASSQTDRGSSGNTIYF. CDR3 in DNA: TGTGCCAGCAGCCAAACGGACAGGGGGAGCTCTGGAAACACCATATATTTT.

This sequence joins TRBV28 and TRBJ2-3, with D perhaps assigned TRBD1 or TRBD2 (6 bases each). Germline values: CDR1 MDHEN, CDR2 SYDVKM. The CDR3 loop spans 17 amino acids. V dropped 5 bases and J dropped 5 bases, with 23 bases sitting between them. The CDR3 loop is CASSPPGARGAGDTQYF. CDR3 DNA: TGTGCCAGCAGTCCCCCAGGGGCGAGGGGGGCGGGAGATACGCAGTATTTT.

The chain has TRBV21-1 and TRBJ1-2; the D call in the table, TRBD1, was not verified against the DNA. TRBV21-1 is marked as a pseudogene. This CDR3 contains 14 residues. The CDR3 sequence is CARGTGRRNYGYTF. DNA for the CDR3: TGTGCCAGAGGGACAGGGAGGAGGAACTATGGCTACACCTTC.

This clone was seen only once. Other nucleotide sequences from this sample produce the same CDR3. The chain carries TRBV7-2 and TRBJ2-1; D is ambiguous. CDR1 and CDR2 (germline): SGHTA, FQGNSA. CDR3 length: 11 residues. V was pared by 5 bases and J by 10 bases, with 9 bases between. CDR3 sequence (DNA): TGTGCCAGCAGCCCCTCAAGAGAGCAGTTCTTC. This codes for CASSPSREQFF.

This chain links TRBV5-1 with TRBJ1-6; 7 nucleotides match TRBD1. Germline CDR1 SGHRS, CDR2 YFSETQ. The CDR3 spans 13 residues. Trimming removed 4 bases from V and 9 bases from J; junction bases left unmatched: 4. The CDR3 DNA reads as TGCGCCAGCAGCCCTAGGACAGGTTCACCCCTCCACTTT. Encoded protein: CASSPRTGSPLHF.

The CDR3 loop reads CASSEKGGHTEAFF. CDR3 in DNA: TGTGCCAGCAGTGAGAAGGGCGGGCACACTGAAGCTTTCTTT. V gene TRBV6-1 combines with J gene TRBJ1-1; unclear D gene. CDR1 and CDR2 from the germline V gene are MNHNS and SASEGT. V dropped 3 bases and J dropped 3 bases, with 11 bases sitting between them. CDR3 size: 14 residues.

V is TRBV5-5 and J is TRBJ1-1; D unclear. CDR1 and CDR2 (germline): SGHKS, YYEKEE (reference sequence). The CDR3 loop spans 15 amino acids. Trimming took off 2 bases at V and 8 bases at J, with 19 bases between the two ends. CDR3 loop: CASSFSQHGVWEAFF. As DNA, the CDR3 is TGTGCCAGCAGCTTCTCACAACACGGAGTATGGGAAGCTTTCTTT.

The gene calls are TRBV28 and TRBJ1-5; 7 bases fit TRBD1. The CDR3 totals 14 residues. CDR1 and CDR2 (germline): MDHEN, SYDVKM. V dropped 8 bases and J dropped 7; count of bases not matched to a gene: 11. The CDR3 DNA sequence: TGTGCCAGCCGTAGACAGGGTAGTGGCCAGCCCCAGCATTTT. Translated, it gives CASRRQGSGQPQHF. Complete variable domain (other parts from reference TRBV28 and TRBJ1-5): DVKVTQSSRYLVKRTGEKVFLECVQDMDHENMFWYRQDPGLGLRLIYFSYDVKMKEKGDIPEGYSVSREKKERFSLILESASTNQTSMYLCASRRQGSGQPQHFGDGTRLSIL.

The CDR3 reads CASSEGRGSRAFF. In DNA form, the CDR3 reads TGTGCCAGTAGTGAGGGGAGAGGGTCTCGGGCTTTCTTT. The V and J genes are TRBV19 and TRBJ1-1, with D possibly being TRBD1 (5 bases). CDR1 and CDR2 (germline): LNHDA, SQIVND (reference sequence). The CDR3 runs 13 residues. V was clipped by 5 bases and J by 11 bases, with 18 bases between them.

The V and J genes are TRBV29-1 and TRBJ1-1; TRBD1 is a possible D gene (6 bases). The V end lost 2 bases, the J end lost 3 bases, and 13 bases lay between the germline ends. This CDR3 is 14 amino acids long. Germline values: CDR1 SQVTM, CDR2 ANQGSEA. CDR3: CSVERAGEDTEAFF. The CDR3 DNA sequence: TGCAGCGTTGAACGGGCAGGGGAGGACACTGAAGCTTTCTTT.